This record concerns one T cell receptor (beta chain) sequence. The sample is drawn from a study of blood T cell repertoires in COVID-19. As for the study in general: Acute-phase and convalescent COVID-19 samples originated in the United States, Italy and Spain.

The CDR3 extends over 16 amino acids. Germline V gives CDR1 MDHEN, CDR2 SYDVKM. Trimming left V 4 bases short and J 3 bases short, with 18 bases between. The protocol was immunoSEQ multiplex PCR, while the TCRdb copy is restricted to in-frame clones and leaves out a portion. The data show more than 300,000 clones, around 90% seen once. The receptor comes from a young woman who had recovered from COVID-19. Sequenced: peripheral blood. V and J are TRBV28 and TRBJ1-2; D ambiguous. CDR3 sequence reads: CASSSPLRRSDYGYTF. As DNA, the CDR3 is TGTGCCAGCAGTTCTCCTCTCAGGCGTTCGGACTATGGCTACACCTTC.